The rows below give T cell receptor beta chains drawn from one sample of a study of CD8 T cell repertoires and HIV-1 epitope variants. Their specific antigens are unknown. Profiling relied on immunoSEQ multiplex PCR, and the TCRdb table lists in-frame clones only, not all of them. The sample carries 5,000 to 6,500 clones, around 66% recorded once. Sequencing was carried out using cultured CD8+ T cells derived from PBMCs. The receptors were gathered from a male donor with HIV. Each CDR3 is given with its conserved first and last residue. D genes are given only for firm matches. Clone size appears in some rows only: once, few, many, or a class for an expanded clone.

j_call | d_call | clone_size | v_call | cdr3_nt | cdr3_aa
TRBJ2-3 | NA | once | TRBV7-2 | TGTGCCAGCAGCTTAGCGCGGGCACCAGATACGCAGTATTTT | CASSLARAPDTQYF
TRBJ1-5 | TRBD1 | NA | TRBV27 | TGTGCCAGCAGTTTAAAGGGACAGAGTAGCAATCAGCCCCAGCATTTT | CASSLKGQSSNQPQHF
TRBJ1-1 | TRBD1 | NA | TRBV7-9 | TGTGCCAGCAGCACGACAGGGGGAACGACTGAAGCTTTCTTT | CASSTTGGTTEAFF
TRBJ2-2 | NA | few | TRBV5-4 | TGTGCCAGCAGCTTGGTCGACACCGGGGAGCTGTTTTTT | CASSLVDTGELFF
TRBJ1-2 | NA | large | TRBV5-6 | TGTGCCAGCAGCCCTTGGCCGGTAGAATTGGACTATGGCTACACCTTC | CASSPWPVELDYGYTF
TRBJ2-1 | NA | NA | TRBV6-5 | TGTGCCAGCACTCCGGGGTACAACAATGAGCAGTTCTTC | CASTPGYNNEQFF
TRBJ2-7 | TRBD2 | NA | TRBV6-6 | TGTGCCAGCAGTTACTCGGCTGGCGGGGGCTACGAGCAGTACTTC | CASSYSAGGGYEQYF
TRBJ2-5 | NA | NA | TRBV5-1 | TGCGCCAGCAGCTTGCGACAGCAAGAGACCCAGTACTTC | CASSLRQQETQYF
TRBJ1-1 | TRBD1 | NA | TRBV4-1 | TGCGCCAGCAGCCAAGATTGGCAGGGGGCGAACACTGAAGCTTTCTTT | CASSQDWQGANTEAFF
TRBJ2-5 | TRBD2 | NA | TRBV6-6 | TGTGCCAGCAGCCGAGCTTTGGGGGAGGGCCGTGAGACCCAGTACTTC | CASSRALGEGRETQYF
TRBJ1-2 | NA | NA | TRBV29-1 | TGCAGCGCCCAGGGCTACAGTTCCCTCTATGGCTACACCTTC | CSAQGYSSLYGYTF
TRBJ2-2 | NA | NA | TRBV30 | TGTGTCAAAAGGGCATCGGGCACCGGGGAGCTGTTTTTT | CVKRASGTGELFF
TRBJ1-1 | NA | NA | TRBV27 | TGTGCCAGCAGTTTATCCTTGGTGACTGAAGCTTTCTTT | CASSLSLVTEAFF